This T cell receptor beta chain was observed in a study of early stage breast cancer tumors. Whole-study context: Of some 17 invasive breast tumors, twelve were hormone receptor-positive, HER2-negative.

Note on this clone: The antigen is undetermined.

Findings and caveats of the study: Tumors had roughly 2.4-fold higher T cell density and higher clonality than adjacent normal breast tissue. Functional markers like CD4, CD8 and FOXP3 were missed in bulk sequencing.

The CDR3 runs to 14 residues. Looked up from germline, CDR1 is MNHNS and CDR2 is SASEGT. V was cut by 9 bases and J by 0 bases, with 15 bases left in between. Sequencing was performed with immunoSEQ multiplex PCR; in TCRdb, only in-frame clones are kept and a portion is missing. The data hold approximately 54,000 clones, with about three quarters observed a single time. The receptor comes from a person aged 40 to 49 with breast cancer. The chain carries TRBV6-1 and TRBJ2-7; no clear D. Sequencing input: blood. The CDR3 nucleotides read TGTGCCAGTGGTGCCGTACATTCCTCCTACGAGCAGTACTTC. As protein: CASGAVHSSYEQYF.